Following are 15 T cell receptor beta chains from one sample sequenced in a study of blood T cell repertoires in COVID-19. Sequencing used immunoSEQ multiplex PCR; TCRdb keeps in-frame clones, though not all of them. This sample has under 65,000 clones; approximately 90% occur once, and the top ten carry around 1.5%. Input material: peripheral blood. The receptors originated from a man aged 55 to 70 with acute or convalescent COVID-19.

J is TRBJ1-5 and V is TRBV15; TRBD1 aligns across 7 bases. Germline V gene lookup returns CDR1 LNHNV and CDR2 YYDKDF (reference sequence). This CDR3 has 16 amino acids. J gave up 2 bases and V 0 bases, and 4 bases lay outside the gene matches. The CDR3 region has the DNA TGTGCCACCAGCAGAGAGCGACAGGGCGGCAATCAGCCCCAGCATTTT. Protein sequence: CATSRERQGGNQPQHF.

V usage is TRBV19 and J usage is TRBJ1-1; D might be TRBD1 (5 bases). Germline loops: CDR1 LNHDA, CDR2 SQIVND (reference sequence). CDR3 length: 12 amino acids. V was cut by 1 base and J by 6 bases, with 6 bases left in between. The CDR3, as DNA: TGTGCCAGTAGTATAGCGGGGGCTGAAGCTTTCTTT. It yields the protein CASSIAGAEAFF. The full variable domain, rest sourced from reference TRBV19 and TRBJ1-1, is DGGITQSPKYLFRKEGQNVTLSCEQNLNHDAMYWYRQDPGQGLRLIYYSQIVNDFQKGDIAEGYSVSREKKESFPLTVTSAQKNPTAFYLCASSIAGAEAFFGQGTRLTVV.

V usage is TRBV6-5 and J usage is TRBJ1-2, with D possibly being TRBD1 (5 bases). The CDR3 contains 15 residues. V shed 7 bases and J shed 7 bases, with 22 bases lying between them. Germline V gives CDR1 MNHEY, CDR2 SVGAGI. CDR3 in amino acids: CASTMVDTGTIGYTF. The CDR3 DNA reads TGTGCCAGCACCATGGTAGACACGGGGACTATTGGCTACACCTTC.

This clone is a singleton in its sample. The chain joins TRBV7-3 to TRBJ2-1, with D possibly TRBD2 on 5 matching bases. This CDR3 contains 16 residues. Germline loops: CDR1 SGHTA, CDR2 FQGTGA. V lost 2 bases and J 0 bases, leaving 11 bases between the germline ends. As DNA, the CDR3 is TGTGCCAGCAGCTTAGCTAGCCGGAGCTCCTACAATGAGCAGTTCTTC. This sequence encodes CASSLASRSSYNEQFF.

V is TRBV29-1 and J is TRBJ1-1, with D possibly matching TRBD1 (5 bases). V lost 6 bases and J 0 bases, leaving 14 bases between the germline ends. The CDR3 runs to 14 residues. Germline assignment: CDR1 SQVTM and CDR2 ANQGSEA. CDR3 region: CSVKFSRVNTEAFF. For the CDR3, the DNA is TGCAGCGTAAAATTTTCCAGGGTGAACACTGAAGCTTTCTTT.

The V gene is TRBV29-1, the J gene TRBJ2-7; D ambiguous. The ends were cut back, 6 bases at V and 3 bases at J, with 9 bases in the middle. The CDR3 covers 11 residues. Germline values: CDR1 SQVTM, CDR2 ANQGSEA. The CDR3 sequence is CSVLFSYEQYF. The CDR3, as DNA: TGCAGCGTCTTATTTAGCTACGAGCAGTACTTC.

The DNA for the CDR3 is TGTGCCAGCTCACCACCGCAGGGATTCACCGGGGAGCTGTTTTTT. Translated: CASSPPQGFTGELFF. This rearrangement joins TRBV18 to TRBJ2-2, with D possibly TRBD1 on 5 matching bases. This CDR3 contains 15 residues. From germline, CDR1 is KGHSH and CDR2 LQKENI. Trimming removed 0 bases from V and 4 bases from J, with 9 bases in between. Full variable domain (remainder filled in from reference TRBV18 and TRBJ2-2): NAGVMQNPRHLVRRRGQEARLRCSPMKGHSHVYWYRQLPEEGLKFMVYLQKENIIDESGMPKERFSAEFPKEGPSILRIQQVVRGDSAAYFCASSPPQGFTGELFFGEGSRLTVL.

The chain links TRBV5-1 to TRBJ2-3; D remains unclear. Germline V lookup: CDR1 SGHRS, CDR2 YFSETQ. This CDR3 has 15 amino acids. The V end lost 0 bases, the J end lost 2 bases, and 10 bases lay between the germline ends. The CDR3 sequence is CASSLAEIHTDTQYF. The CDR3 region has the DNA TGCGCCAGCAGCTTGGCGGAGATCCACACAGATACGCAGTATTTT. The variable domain in full, with the rest retrieved from reference TRBV5-1 and TRBJ2-3, is KAGVTQTPRYLIKTRGQQVTLSCSPISGHRSVSWYQQTPGQGLQFLFEYFSETQRNKGNFPGRFSGRQFSNSRSEMNVSTLELGDSALYLCASSLAEIHTDTQYFGPGTRLTVL.

The J gene is TRBJ2-5, the V gene TRBV5-1, with TRBD1 matching over 8 bases. The CDR3 extends over 14 amino acids. Unmatched junction bases numbered 6, after V lost 3 bases and J lost 5 bases. The germline V gene encodes CDR1 SGHRS and CDR2 YFSETQ. Here the CDR3 reads CASSSRTGRETQYF. The CDR3 DNA reads TGCGCCAGCAGCTCTCGGACAGGGAGGGAGACCCAGTACTTC. The variable domain in full, completed from reference TRBV5-1 and TRBJ2-5, reads KAGVTQTPRYLIKTRGQQVTLSCSPISGHRSVSWYQQTPGQGLQFLFEYFSETQRNKGNFPGRFSGRQFSNSRSEMNVSTLELGDSALYLCASSSRTGRETQYFGPGTRLLVL.

The chain uses TRBV3-1 (or the pseudogene TRBV3-2) and TRBJ2-7, with TRBD1 matching 7 bases. The V gene end was trimmed by 2 bases and the J gene end by 2 bases; junction bases not matched to a gene: 6. CDR1 is LGHDT and CDR2 is YNNKEL in the germline V gene (reference sequence). The CDR3 length is 15 residues. CDR3 region: CASSQRGQSTYEQYF. The CDR3 DNA is TGTGCCAGCAGCCAAAGGGGGCAGTCTACCTACGAGCAGTACTTC.

The chain recombines TRBV4-3 with TRBJ1-1, with D perhaps matching TRBD1 (6 bases). The CDR3 loop spans 15 amino acids. Trimming cost V 4 bases and J 4 bases, with 16 bases left between them. CDR1 and CDR2 from the germline V gene are LGHNA and YSLEER. The CDR3 reads CASSRIGQSSTEAFF. The CDR3 DNA sequence: TGCGCCAGCAGCCGTATCGGACAGAGTTCCACTGAAGCTTTCTTT.

This chain uses TRBV11-2 with TRBJ1-1; D unclear. Trimming took 5 bases from V and 4 from J, leaving 11 bases between them. Germline CDR1 and CDR2: SGHAT and FQNNGV. This CDR3 has 13 residues. CDR3 sequence: CASSLRQATEAFF. The CDR3 region has the DNA TGTGCCAGCAGCCTTAGACAAGCCACTGAAGCTTTCTTT.

This clone showed up just once. The V gene is TRBV10-3, the J gene TRBJ2-1; possibly TRBD2 for D (5 bases). CDR3 length: 15 residues. Trimming took off 6 bases at V and 3 bases at J, with 15 bases between the two ends. The germline V gene encodes CDR1 ENHRY and CDR2 SYGVKD. The chain's CDR3 is CAISSPHGIYNEQFF. In DNA form, the CDR3 reads TGTGCCATCAGCTCCCCCCACGGGATCTACAATGAGCAGTTCTTC.

The rearrangement uses TRBV28 and TRBJ1-4; 9 bases are a match to TRBD1. The germline V gene has CDR1 MDHEN and CDR2 SYDVKM. The CDR3 sequence is 14 residues long. V was pared by 7 bases and J by 8 bases, with 8 bases of the junction left unmatched. Here the CDR3 reads CASTSTGGSEKLFF. CDR3 sequence (DNA): TGTGCCAGCACCTCGACAGGGGGGAGCGAAAAACTGTTTTTT. The full variable domain, rest sourced from reference TRBV28 and TRBJ1-4, is DVKVTQSSRYLVKRTGEKVFLECVQDMDHENMFWYRQDPGLGLRLIYFSYDVKMKEKGDIPEGYSVSREKKERFSLILESASTNQTSMYLCASTSTGGSEKLFFGSGTQLSVL.

This chain connects TRBV5-8 to TRBJ2-1; D may be TRBD1 (5 bases). The V gene's germline CDR1 is SGHTS and CDR2 YDEGEE. The germline V and J ends were trimmed by 0 bases and 8 bases, with 15 bases remaining between them. There are 15 residues in the CDR3. For the CDR3, the DNA is TGTGCCAGCAGCTTGGTGTGGCCCCAGGGCTATGAGCAGTTCTTC. It is translated as CASSLVWPQGYEQFF. Supplemented by reference TRBV5-8 and TRBJ2-1, the full variable domain reads EAGVTQSPTHLIKTRGQQATLRCSPISGHTSVYWYQQALGLGLQFLLWYDEGEERNRGNFPPRFSGRQFPNYSSELNVNALELEDSALYLCASSLVWPQGYEQFFGPGTRLTVL.